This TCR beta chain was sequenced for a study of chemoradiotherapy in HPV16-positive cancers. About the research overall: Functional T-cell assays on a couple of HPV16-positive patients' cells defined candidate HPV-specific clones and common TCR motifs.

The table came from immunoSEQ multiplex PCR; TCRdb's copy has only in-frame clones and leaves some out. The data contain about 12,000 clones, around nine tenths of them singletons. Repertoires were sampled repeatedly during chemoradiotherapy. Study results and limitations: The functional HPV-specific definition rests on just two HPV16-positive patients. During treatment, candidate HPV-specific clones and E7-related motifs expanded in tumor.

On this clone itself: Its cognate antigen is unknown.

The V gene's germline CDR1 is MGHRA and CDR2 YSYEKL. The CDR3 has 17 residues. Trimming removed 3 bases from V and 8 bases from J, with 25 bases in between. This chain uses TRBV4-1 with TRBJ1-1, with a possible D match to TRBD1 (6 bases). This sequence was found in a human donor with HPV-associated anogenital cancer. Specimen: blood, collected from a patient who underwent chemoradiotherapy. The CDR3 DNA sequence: TGCGCCAGCAGCCATATTAGGGGGGGACTCCTAAACTCGGAAGCTTTCTTT. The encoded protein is CASSHIRGGLLNSEAFF.